This T cell receptor beta chain was recorded in a study of graft-versus-host responses after intestinal transplantation. Study-level information: The study gave all recipients anti-thymocyte globulin induction, then tacrolimus and steroids for 2 to 3 years. Study findings and constraints: Within the allografts of patients who had graft-donor T cell macrochimerism, graft-versus-host to host-versus-graft clonal ratios were high. Recipient marrow held GvH clones, some first seen in ileum or blood.

Assay used: immunoSEQ multiplex PCR; TCRdb lists only in-frame clones, some missing. The data show about 47,000 clones, about 93% seen once. On this clone itself: Antigen specificity is unknown.

The source was PBMCs, collected around 800 days after a first intestinal transplant, on the day of a second. The receptor's source is a human patient who received an intestinal transplant, so some T cells may come from the graft donor.

CDR3 in amino acids: CASSFNFGGTEAFF. Here the CDR3 DNA reads TGCGCCAGCAGCTTTAATTTCGGCGGTACTGAAGCTTTCTTT. V usage is TRBV5-1 and J usage is TRBJ1-1, with no clear D. The CDR3 runs 14 residues. CDR1 and CDR2 (germline): SGHRS, YFSETQ. Between the trimmed V and J ends, which lost 2 bases and 5 bases, there was a span of 13 bases.